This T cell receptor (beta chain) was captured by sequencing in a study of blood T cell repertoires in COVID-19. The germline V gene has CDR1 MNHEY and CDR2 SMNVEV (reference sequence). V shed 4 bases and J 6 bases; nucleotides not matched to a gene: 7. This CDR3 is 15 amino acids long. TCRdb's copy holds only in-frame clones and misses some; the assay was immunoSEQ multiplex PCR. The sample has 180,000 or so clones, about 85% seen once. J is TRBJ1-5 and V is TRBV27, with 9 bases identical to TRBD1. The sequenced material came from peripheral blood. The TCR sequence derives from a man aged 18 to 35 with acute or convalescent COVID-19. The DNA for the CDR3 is TGTGCCAGCAGTTCTGGACAGGGGAAGTTTCAGCCCCAGCATTTT. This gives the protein CASSSGQGKFQPQHF.